The 5 T cell receptor beta chains presented below share a single source sample, sequenced in a study of blood T cell repertoires in COVID-19. The table came from immunoSEQ multiplex PCR; TCRdb's copy has only in-frame clones and leaves some out. The sample has some 130,000 clones, approximately 70% seen once; the top ten hold approximately 2%. The sequenced sample consisted of peripheral blood. These receptors all stem from a woman in her 70s with acute or convalescent COVID-19.

This CDR3 is CASSQAGVNTGELFF. The CDR3 nucleotides read TGTGCCAGCAGCCAAGCAGGGGTGAACACCGGGGAGCTGTTTTTT. The rearrangement uses TRBV4-2 and TRBJ2-2; perhaps TRBD1 as D (6 bases). With 1 base removed from V and 1 base from J, the gap between germline ends came to 7 bases. Germline CDR1 LGHNA, CDR2 YNFKEQ. This CDR3 has 15 amino acids.

This chain connects TRBV19 to TRBJ2-7; weak D call: TRBD1 (7 bases). This CDR3 contains 15 residues. The germline gives CDR1 LNHDA, CDR2 SQIVND (reference sequence). V lost 1 base, J lost 1 base, and 11 bases lay in between. The CDR3, as DNA: TGTGCCAGTAGTATAGTGGCAGGGGGGTCCTACGAGCAGTACTTC. It yields the protein CASSIVAGGSYEQYF.

The gene calls are TRBV19 and TRBJ1-1; 9 nucleotides match TRBD1. The CDR3 is made up of 13 amino acids. The germline CDR1 and CDR2 sequences are LNHDA and SQIVND (reference sequence). V gave up 11 bases and J gave up 5 bases; unmatched junction bases: 9. This chain's CDR3 is CASAGTGRTEAFF. CDR3 DNA sequence: TGTGCCTCTGCCGGGACAGGGAGAACTGAAGCTTTCTTT.

The chain joins TRBV30 to TRBJ2-3; D is unresolved. Germline V gene lookup returns CDR1 GTSNPN and CDR2 SVGIG (reference sequence). Trimming removed 0 bases at V and 1 base at J, with 5 bases between. CDR3 length: 13 residues. CDR3 protein: CAWSVSGTDTQYF. In nucleotides, the CDR3 is TGTGCCTGGAGTGTTAGTGGCACAGATACGCAGTATTTT. The whole variable domain, filled in from reference TRBV30 and TRBJ2-3, reads SQTIHQWPATLVQPVGSPLSLECTVEGTSNPNLYWYRQAAGRGLQLLFYSVGIGQISSEVPQNLSASRPQDRQFILSSKKLLLSDSGFYLCAWSVSGTDTQYFGPGTRLTVL.

A few counts support this clone. V gene TRBV5-4 combines with J gene TRBJ2-3; 9 nucleotides match TRBD2. The CDR3 extends over 17 amino acids. The V and J ends lost 0 bases and 6 bases, in that order; junction bases with no gene match: 11. Germline lookup yields CDR1 SGHNT and CDR2 YYREEE (reference sequence). CDR3 bases: TGTGCCAGCAGCTTGGTGGGGCGGGGGGGCCTCGCGGATACGCAGTATTTT. Amino acids: CASSLVGRGGLADTQYF.